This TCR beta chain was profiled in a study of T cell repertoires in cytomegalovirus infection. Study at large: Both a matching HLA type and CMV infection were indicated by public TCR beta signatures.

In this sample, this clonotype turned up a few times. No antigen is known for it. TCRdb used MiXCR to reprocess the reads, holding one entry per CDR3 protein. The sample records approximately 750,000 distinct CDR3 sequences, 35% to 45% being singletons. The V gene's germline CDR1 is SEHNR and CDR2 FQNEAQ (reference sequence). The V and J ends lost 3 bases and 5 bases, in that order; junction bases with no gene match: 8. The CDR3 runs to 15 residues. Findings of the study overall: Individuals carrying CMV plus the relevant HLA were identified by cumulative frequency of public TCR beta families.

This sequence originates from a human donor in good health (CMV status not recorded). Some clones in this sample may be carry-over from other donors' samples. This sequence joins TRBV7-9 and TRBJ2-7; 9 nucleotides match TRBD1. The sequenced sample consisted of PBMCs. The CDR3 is CASSLNRGLENEQYF. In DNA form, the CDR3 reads TGTGCCAGCAGCTTGAACAGGGGGCTAGAAAACGAGCAGTACTTC.